This T cell receptor beta chain is from a study of blood T cells in healthy people across ages. The V gene end was trimmed by 4 bases and the J gene end by 12 bases; junction bases not matched to a gene: 13. This CDR3 contains 13 residues. CDR1 is SGHRS, CDR2 YFSETQ, per germline. For the second PCR, which ran for about 7 to 11 cycles, a sample-barcoded 5' primer and a J-beta primer mix were used. TCRdb reprocessed the 5' RACE reads via MiXCR and lists one record per CDR3 protein. The data contain roughly 1,800,000 distinct CDR3 sequences, about 49% of them seen just once; the ten biggest clones take up over 2%.

The rearrangement links TRBV5-1 to TRBJ2-7, with 7 bases fitting TRBD1. The source material was blood. The receptor's source is a woman in her thirties or forties in good health. The DNA of the CDR3 is TGCGCCAGCAGCCTAGAAGCCCTACAGGGGTGGTACTTC. As protein: CASSLEALQGWYF.